This T cell receptor (beta chain) was recovered during a study of T cell clones after liver transplantation. The wider study: TCRbeta sequencing after a pre-transplant mixed lymphocyte reaction identified graft-donor-reactive clones, later tracked in post-transplant blood. Patients counted as tolerant after at least one year off all immunosuppression, enzymes not exceeding twice normal.

The germline gives CDR1 GTSNPN, CDR2 SVGIG (reference sequence). The CDR3 has 16 residues. Unmatched junction bases numbered 11, after V lost 3 bases and J lost 1 base. Profiling relied on immunoSEQ multiplex PCR, and the TCRdb table lists in-frame clones only, not all of them. The repertoire consists of around 70,000 clones, with 92% occurring once and the leading ten covering approximately 0.96%. The source material was CD4+ T cells from blood, sampled less than 27 months after liver transplant. The chain uses TRBV30 and TRBJ2-7, with TRBD2 identical over 8 bases. The TCR comes from a human patient who received a liver transplant. Part of the T cell pool may stem from the graft donor. Here the CDR3 reads CAWSGTSGGLSYEQYF. CDR3 nucleotide sequence: TGTGCCTGGAGCGGAACCTCGGGGGGGTTGTCCTACGAGCAGTACTTC.